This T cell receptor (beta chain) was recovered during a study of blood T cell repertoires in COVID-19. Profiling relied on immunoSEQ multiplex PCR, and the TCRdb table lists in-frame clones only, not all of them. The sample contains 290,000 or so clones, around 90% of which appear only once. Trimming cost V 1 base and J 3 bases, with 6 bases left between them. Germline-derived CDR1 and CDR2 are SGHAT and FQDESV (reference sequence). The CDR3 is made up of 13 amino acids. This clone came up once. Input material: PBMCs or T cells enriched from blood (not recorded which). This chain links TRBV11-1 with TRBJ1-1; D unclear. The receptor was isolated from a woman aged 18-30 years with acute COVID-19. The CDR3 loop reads CASSLGSDTEAFF. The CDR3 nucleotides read TGTGCCAGCAGCTTAGGATCGGACACTGAAGCTTTCTTT.